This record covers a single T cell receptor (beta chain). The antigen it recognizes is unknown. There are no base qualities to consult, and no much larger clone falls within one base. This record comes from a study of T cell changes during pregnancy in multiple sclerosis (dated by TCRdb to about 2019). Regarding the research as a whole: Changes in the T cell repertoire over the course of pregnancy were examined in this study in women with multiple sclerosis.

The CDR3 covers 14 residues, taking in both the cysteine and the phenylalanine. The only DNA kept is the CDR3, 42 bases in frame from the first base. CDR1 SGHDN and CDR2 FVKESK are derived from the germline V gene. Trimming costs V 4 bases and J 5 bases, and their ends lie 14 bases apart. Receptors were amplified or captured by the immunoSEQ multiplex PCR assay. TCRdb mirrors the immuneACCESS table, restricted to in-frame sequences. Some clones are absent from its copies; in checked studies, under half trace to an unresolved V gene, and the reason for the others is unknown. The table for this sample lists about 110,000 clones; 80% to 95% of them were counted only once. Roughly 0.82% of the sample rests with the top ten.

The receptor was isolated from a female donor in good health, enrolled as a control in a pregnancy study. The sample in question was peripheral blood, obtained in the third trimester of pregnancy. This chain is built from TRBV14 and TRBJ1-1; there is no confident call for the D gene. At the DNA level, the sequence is TGTGCCAGCAGCCCGACGGAGCACGGGACTGAAGCTTTCTTT. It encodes CASSPTEHGTEAFF.